This T cell receptor (beta chain) was captured by sequencing in a study of T cells in Graves' hyperthyroidism and ophthalmopathy. Study context: Peripheral blood sampling occurred at initial diagnosis, before any treatment.

Disease lasting under 3 months, a NOSPECS grade of at least 4, and a Clinical Activity Score of at least 3 were features of the ophthalmopathy patients. Findings of the study overall: Before onset, ophthalmopathy was predicted by the model a median around 6 months earlier. Ophthalmopathy stood apart from stable hyperthyroidism in a 13 V-J model.

Researchers amplified the TCR beta CDR3 regions from RNA transcripts. RT-PCR in the first round (using the HTBI primer set) targeted the TCR CDR3. In TCRdb, the multiplex PCR reads were re-called with MiXCR into one record per CDR3 protein. Of hundreds of thousands of distinct CDR3 sequences in the sample, under 15% were seen once. V lost 5 bases to trimming and J lost 1 base, with 5 bases between them. Germline lookup yields CDR1 SQVTM and CDR2 ANQGSEA. CDR3 length: 12 amino acids. A word on this clonotype: What it binds is unknown.

This TCR derives from a man younger than 35 with Graves' ophthalmopathy. The sequenced material came from blood. The rearrangement uses TRBV29-1 and TRBJ2-2, with D unclear. The CDR3 spells CSVWENTGELFF. CDR3 coding DNA: TGCAGCGTTTGGGAGAACACCGGGGAGCTGTTTTTT.